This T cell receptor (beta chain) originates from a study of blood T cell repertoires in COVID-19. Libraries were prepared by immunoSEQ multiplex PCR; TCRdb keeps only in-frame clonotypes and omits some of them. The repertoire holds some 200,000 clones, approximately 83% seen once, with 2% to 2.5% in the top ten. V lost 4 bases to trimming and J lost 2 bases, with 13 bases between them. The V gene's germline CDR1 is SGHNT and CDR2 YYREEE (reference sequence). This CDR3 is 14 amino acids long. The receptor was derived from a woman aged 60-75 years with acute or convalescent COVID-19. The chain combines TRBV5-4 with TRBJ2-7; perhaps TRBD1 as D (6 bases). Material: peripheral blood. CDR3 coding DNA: TGTGCCAGCAGCCTCGGACAGCTCACCTACGAGCAGTACTTC. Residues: CASSLGQLTYEQYF.